Described below is a single T cell receptor beta chain sequence and its context. Its matching antigen is unknown. Germline V gene lookup returns CDR1 SNHLY and CDR2 FYNNEI. V was trimmed by 5 bases and J by 10 bases, leaving 14 bases between them. The CDR3 sequence is 12 residues long. Investigators reverse transcribed all isolated RNA, so they sequenced expressed TCRB transcripts. It was found that naive, central memory and regulatory T cell samples averaged roughly 3.5 million reads. Libraries were prepared by immunoSEQ multiplex PCR; TCRdb keeps only in-frame clonotypes and omits some of them. The sample includes roughly 300,000 clones, approximately 9.7% seen only once; the top ten take roughly 1%. CD45RO/CCR7/CD25/CD127/CD95/CD27 separated CD4+ naive, central memory, regulatory and stem cell-like memory cells by sorting. Each population that was sorted was more than 98% pure. This sample is part of a study of beta chain features in type 1 diabetes. Notes on the study in general: Within each of all four CD4+ subsets, Type 1 diabetes patients had TCRB CDR3s that were moderately but significantly shorter.

The sequence was obtained from a man aged 25 to 45 with type 1 diabetes. Input material: central memory CD4+ T cells from blood. The chain joins TRBV2 to TRBJ1-1; D not resolved. The CDR3 bases are TGTGCCAGCAGTCGGAACCCGGGTGGAGCTTTCTTT. The encoded protein is CASSRNPGGAFF.